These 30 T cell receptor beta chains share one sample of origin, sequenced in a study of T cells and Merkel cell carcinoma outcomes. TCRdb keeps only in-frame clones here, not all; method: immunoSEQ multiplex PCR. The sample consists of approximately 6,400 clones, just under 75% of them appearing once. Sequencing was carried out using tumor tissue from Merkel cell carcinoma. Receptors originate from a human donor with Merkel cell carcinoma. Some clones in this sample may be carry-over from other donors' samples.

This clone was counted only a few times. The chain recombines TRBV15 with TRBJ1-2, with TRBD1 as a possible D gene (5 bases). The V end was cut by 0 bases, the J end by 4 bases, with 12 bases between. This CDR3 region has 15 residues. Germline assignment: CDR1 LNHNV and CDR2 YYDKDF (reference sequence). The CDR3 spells CATSRDGAGRYGYTF. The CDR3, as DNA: TGTGCCACCAGCAGAGATGGCGCAGGGCGCTATGGCTACACCTTC.

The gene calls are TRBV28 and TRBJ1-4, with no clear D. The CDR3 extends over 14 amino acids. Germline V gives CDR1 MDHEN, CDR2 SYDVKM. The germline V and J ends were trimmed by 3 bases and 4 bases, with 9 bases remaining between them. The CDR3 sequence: CASSFRVDNEKLFF. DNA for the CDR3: TGTGCCAGCAGTTTCCGGGTAGATAATGAAAAACTGTTTTTT. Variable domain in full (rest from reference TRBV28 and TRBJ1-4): DVKVTQSSRYLVKRTGEKVFLECVQDMDHENMFWYRQDPGLGLRLIYFSYDVKMKEKGDIPEGYSVSREKKERFSLILESASTNQTSMYLCASSFRVDNEKLFFGSGTQLSVL.

The CDR3 DNA sequence: TGTGCCAGCAGCTTCGGACTAGCGGTAAACAATGAGCAGTTCTTC. It translates to CASSFGLAVNNEQFF. This chain joins TRBV7-9 and TRBJ2-1; 10 bases match TRBD2. Per germline, CDR1 SEHNR and CDR2 FQNEAQ (reference sequence). V lost 3 bases to trimming and J lost 5 bases; unmatched junction nucleotides: 4. The CDR3 runs to 15 residues. The whole variable domain, remainder taken from reference TRBV7-9 and TRBJ2-1, is DTGVSQNPRHKITKRGQNVTFRCDPISEHNRLYWYRQTLGQGPEFLTYFQNEAQLEKSRLLSDRFSAERPKGSFSTLEIQRTEQGDSAMYLCASSFGLAVNNEQFFGPGTRLTVL.

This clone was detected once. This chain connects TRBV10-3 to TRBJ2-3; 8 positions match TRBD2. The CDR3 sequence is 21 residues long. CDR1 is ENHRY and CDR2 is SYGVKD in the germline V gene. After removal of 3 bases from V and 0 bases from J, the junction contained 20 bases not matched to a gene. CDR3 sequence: CAISEPGTSGFTQDSTDTQYF. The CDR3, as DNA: TGTGCCATCAGTGAACCCGGGACTAGTGGGTTCACCCAGGATAGCACAGATACGCAGTATTTT.

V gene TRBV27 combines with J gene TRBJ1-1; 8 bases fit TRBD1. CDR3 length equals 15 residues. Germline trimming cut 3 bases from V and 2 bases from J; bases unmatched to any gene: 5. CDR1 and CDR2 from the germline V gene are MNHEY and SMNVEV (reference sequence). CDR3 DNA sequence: TGTGCCAGCAGTTTCTCGGGACAGGCAAACACTGAAGCTTTCTTT. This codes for CASSFSGQANTEAFF.

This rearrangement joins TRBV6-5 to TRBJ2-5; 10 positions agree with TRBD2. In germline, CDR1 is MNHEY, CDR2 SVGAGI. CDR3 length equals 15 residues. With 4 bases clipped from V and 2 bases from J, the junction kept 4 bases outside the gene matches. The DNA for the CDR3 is TGTGCCAGCAGTTCGGGACTAGCGCGGCAAGAGACCCAGTACTTC. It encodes CASSSGLARQETQYF.

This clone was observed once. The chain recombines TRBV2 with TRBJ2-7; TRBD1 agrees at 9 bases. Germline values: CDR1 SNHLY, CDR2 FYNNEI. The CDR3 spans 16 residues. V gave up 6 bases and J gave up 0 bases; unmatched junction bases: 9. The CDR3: CASSGSTGGSSYEQYF. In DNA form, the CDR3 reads TGTGCCAGCAGCGGATCGACAGGGGGAAGCTCCTACGAGCAGTACTTC.

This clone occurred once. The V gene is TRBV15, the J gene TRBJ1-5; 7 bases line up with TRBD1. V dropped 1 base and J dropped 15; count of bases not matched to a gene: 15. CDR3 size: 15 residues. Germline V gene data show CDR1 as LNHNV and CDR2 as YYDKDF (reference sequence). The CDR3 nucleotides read TGTGCCACCAGCAGAGGACAACAGGGGAGGCAAACAGCGCATTTT. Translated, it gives CATSRGQQGRQTAHF.

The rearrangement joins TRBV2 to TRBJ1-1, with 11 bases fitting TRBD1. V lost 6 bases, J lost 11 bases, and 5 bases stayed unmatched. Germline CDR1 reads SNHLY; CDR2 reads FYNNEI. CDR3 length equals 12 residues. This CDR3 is CASRPGQGAAFF. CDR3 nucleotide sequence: TGTGCCAGCAGACCTGGACAGGGGGCGGCTTTCTTT.

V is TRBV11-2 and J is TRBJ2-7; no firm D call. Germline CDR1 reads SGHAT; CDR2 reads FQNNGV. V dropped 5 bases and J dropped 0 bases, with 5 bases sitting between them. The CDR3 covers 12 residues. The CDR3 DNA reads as TGTGCCAGCAGCCCCCCCTCCTACGAGCAGTACTTC. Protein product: CASSPPSYEQYF.

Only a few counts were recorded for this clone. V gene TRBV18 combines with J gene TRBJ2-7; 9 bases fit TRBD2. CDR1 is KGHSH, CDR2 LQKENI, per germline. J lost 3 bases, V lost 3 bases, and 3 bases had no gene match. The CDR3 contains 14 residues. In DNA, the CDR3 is TGTGCCAGCTCACCGGCTAGCGGGAACTACGAGCAGTACTTC. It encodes CASSPASGNYEQYF.

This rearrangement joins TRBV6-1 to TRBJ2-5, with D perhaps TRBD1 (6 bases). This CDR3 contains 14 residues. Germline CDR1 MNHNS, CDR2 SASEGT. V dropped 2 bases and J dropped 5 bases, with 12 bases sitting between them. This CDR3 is CASSEHRAAETQYF. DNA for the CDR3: TGTGCCAGCAGTGAACACAGGGCGGCGGAGACCCAGTACTTC.

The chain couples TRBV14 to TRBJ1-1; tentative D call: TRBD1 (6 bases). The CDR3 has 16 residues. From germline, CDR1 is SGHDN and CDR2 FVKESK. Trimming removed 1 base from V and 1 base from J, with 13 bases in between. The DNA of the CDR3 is TGTGCCAGCAGCCAAGGCGGGAGGGGGTGGAACACTGAAGCTTTCTTT. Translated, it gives CASSQGGRGWNTEAFF.

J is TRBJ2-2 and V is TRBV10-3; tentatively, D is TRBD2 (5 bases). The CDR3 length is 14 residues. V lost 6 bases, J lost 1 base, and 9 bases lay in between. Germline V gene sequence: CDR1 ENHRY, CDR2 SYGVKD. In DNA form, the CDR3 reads TGTGCCATCAGGGGAGCAGGGAACACCGGGGAGCTGTTTTTT. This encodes CAIRGAGNTGELFF.

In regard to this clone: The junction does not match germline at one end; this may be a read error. The CDR3 coding sequence is TGCGCCAGCAGCTTGGGGGACAGGCCTAACTATGACTACACCTTC. It is translated as CASSLGDRPNYDYTF. The chain links TRBV5-1 to TRBJ1-2; 8 bases match TRBD1. The CDR3 runs 15 residues. Germline V gene data show CDR1 as SGHRS and CDR2 as YFSETQ.

The DNA for the CDR3 is TGTGCCAGCAGTTTGAGTCAAGGGGGTCTAGGGGAGCAGTACTTC. Translating it yields CASSLSQGGLGEQYF. The chain has TRBV27 and TRBJ2-7; a weak D match, TRBD1 (6 bases). Trimming pared 3 bases from V and 7 bases from J, leaving 19 bases between. This CDR3 contains 15 residues. CDR1 and CDR2 from the germline V gene are MNHEY and SMNVEV (reference sequence).

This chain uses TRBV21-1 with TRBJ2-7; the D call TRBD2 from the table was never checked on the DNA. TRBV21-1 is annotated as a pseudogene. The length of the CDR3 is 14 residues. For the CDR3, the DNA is TGTGCCAGCAGCGGCCAGACTAGTTCCTACGAGCAGTACTTC. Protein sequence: CASSGQTSSYEQYF.

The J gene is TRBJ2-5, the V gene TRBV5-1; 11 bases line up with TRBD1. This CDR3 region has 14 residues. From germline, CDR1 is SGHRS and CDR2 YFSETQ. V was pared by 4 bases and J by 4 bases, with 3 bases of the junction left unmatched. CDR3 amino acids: CASSPGQGGETQYF. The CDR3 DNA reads TGCGCCAGCAGCCCGGGACAGGGGGGAGAGACCCAGTACTTC.

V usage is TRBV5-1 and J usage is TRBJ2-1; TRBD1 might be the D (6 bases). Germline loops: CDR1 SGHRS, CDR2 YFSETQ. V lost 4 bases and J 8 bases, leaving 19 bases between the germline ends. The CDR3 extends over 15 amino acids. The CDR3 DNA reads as TGCGCCAGCAGCCTCAGAGGGGGTGGGTATGATGAGCAGTTCTTC. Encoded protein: CASSLRGGGYDEQFF.

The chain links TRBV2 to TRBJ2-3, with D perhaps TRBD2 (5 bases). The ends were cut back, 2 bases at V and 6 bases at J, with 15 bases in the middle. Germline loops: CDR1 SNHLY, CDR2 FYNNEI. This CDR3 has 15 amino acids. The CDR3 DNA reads TGTGCCAGCAGTGAATCTCTGAGGGAGAGGGATACGCAGTATTTT. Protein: CASSESLRERDTQYF. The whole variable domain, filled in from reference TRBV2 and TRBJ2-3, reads EPEVTQTPSHQVTQMGQEVILRCVPISNHLYFYWYRQILGQKVEFLVSFYNNEISEKSEIFDDQFSVERPDGSNFTLKIRSTKLEDSAMYFCASSESLRERDTQYFGPGTRLTVL.

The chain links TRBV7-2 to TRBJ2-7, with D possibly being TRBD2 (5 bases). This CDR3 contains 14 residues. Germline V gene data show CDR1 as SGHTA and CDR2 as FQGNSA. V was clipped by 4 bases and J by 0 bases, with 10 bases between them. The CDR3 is CASSSASISYEQYF. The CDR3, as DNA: TGTGCCAGCAGCTCCGCTAGCATCTCCTACGAGCAGTACTTC.

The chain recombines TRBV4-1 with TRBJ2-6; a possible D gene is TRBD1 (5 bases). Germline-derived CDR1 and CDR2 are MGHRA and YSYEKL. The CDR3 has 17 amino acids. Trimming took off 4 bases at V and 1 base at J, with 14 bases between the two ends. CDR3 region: CASSPPAHRSGANVLTF. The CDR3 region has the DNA TGCGCCAGCAGCCCCCCCGCCCACAGGTCTGGGGCCAACGTCCTGACTTTC.

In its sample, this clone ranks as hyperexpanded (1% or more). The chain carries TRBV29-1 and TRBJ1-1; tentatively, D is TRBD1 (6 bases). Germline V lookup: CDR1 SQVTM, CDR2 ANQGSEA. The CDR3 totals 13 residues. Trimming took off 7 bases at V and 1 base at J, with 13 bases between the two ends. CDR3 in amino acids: CSGQVSSNTEAFF. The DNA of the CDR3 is TGCAGCGGACAGGTGAGCTCGAACACTGAAGCTTTCTTT.

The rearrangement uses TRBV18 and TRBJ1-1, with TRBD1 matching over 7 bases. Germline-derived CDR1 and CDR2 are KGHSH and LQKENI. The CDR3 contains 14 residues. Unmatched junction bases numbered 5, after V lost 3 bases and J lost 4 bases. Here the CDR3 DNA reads TGTGCCAGCTCACCTCAGGCAGGGGGCACTGAAGCTTTCTTT. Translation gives CASSPQAGGTEAFF.

CDR3 nucleotides: TGTGCCAGCAGCCGCCGAGGGACTAGCGGGAGTGTAGGCAATGAGCAGTTCTTC. Protein product: CASSRRGTSGSVGNEQFF. The rearrangement links TRBV7-3 to TRBJ2-1, with 14 bases lining up with TRBD2. Looked up from germline, CDR1 is SGHTA and CDR2 is FQGTGA. This CDR3 is built from 18 residues. V dropped 5 bases and J dropped 6; count of bases not matched to a gene: 12.

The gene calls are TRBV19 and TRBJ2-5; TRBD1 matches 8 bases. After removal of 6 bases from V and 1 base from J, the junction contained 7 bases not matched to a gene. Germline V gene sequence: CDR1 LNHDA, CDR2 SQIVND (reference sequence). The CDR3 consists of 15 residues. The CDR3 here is CASRPLGQGQETQYF. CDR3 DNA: TGTGCCAGTAGGCCCCTCGGACAGGGCCAAGAGACCCAGTACTTC.

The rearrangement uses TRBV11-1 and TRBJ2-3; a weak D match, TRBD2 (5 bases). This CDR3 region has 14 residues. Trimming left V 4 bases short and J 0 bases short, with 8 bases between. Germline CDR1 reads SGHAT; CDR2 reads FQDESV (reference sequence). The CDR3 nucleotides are TGTGCCAGCAGCTCGGGATTTAGCACAGATACGCAGTATTTT. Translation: CASSSGFSTDTQYF.

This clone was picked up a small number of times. The CDR3 nucleotides are TGTGCCAGCAGCTTAGCCAGCGGGAGGGCAGATACGCAGTATTTT. Residues: CASSLASGRADTQYF. The chain recombines TRBV7-2 with TRBJ2-3; 10 nucleotides align to TRBD2. Germline V gene sequence: CDR1 SGHTA, CDR2 FQGNSA. The CDR3 spans 15 residues. V gave up 0 bases and J gave up 4 bases; unmatched junction bases: 1.

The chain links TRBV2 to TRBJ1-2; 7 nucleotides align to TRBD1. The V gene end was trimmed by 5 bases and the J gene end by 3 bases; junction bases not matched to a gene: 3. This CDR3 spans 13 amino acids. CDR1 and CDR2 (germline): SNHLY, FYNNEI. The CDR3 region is CASSPGQYYGYTF. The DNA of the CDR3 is TGTGCCAGCAGTCCGGGACAGTACTATGGCTACACCTTC. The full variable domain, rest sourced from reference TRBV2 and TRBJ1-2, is EPEVTQTPSHQVTQMGQEVILRCVPISNHLYFYWYRQILGQKVEFLVSFYNNEISEKSEIFDDQFSVERPDGSNFTLKIRSTKLEDSAMYFCASSPGQYYGYTFGSGTRLTVV.

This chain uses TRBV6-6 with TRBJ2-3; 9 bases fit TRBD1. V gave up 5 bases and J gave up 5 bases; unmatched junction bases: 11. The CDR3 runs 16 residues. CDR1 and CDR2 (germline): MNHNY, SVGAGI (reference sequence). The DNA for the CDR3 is TGTGCCAGCAGTCGAGGGACAGGGAGCGTCGGAGATACGCAGTATTTT. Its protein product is CASSRGTGSVGDTQYF.